The 2 T cell receptor beta chains listed next were all sequenced from one sample in a study of blood T cell repertoires in COVID-19. Clones were sequenced by immunoSEQ multiplex PCR, and TCRdb holds only the in-frame ones, with some missing. Of about 230,000 clones listed, about 79% are singletons. The sequencing sample was made of peripheral blood. Receptors originate from a man in his forties or fifties who had recovered from COVID-19.

V is TRBV5-5 and J is TRBJ1-1; TRBD1 aligns across 8 bases. Unmatched junction bases numbered 3, after V lost 1 base and J lost 1 base. Germline loops: CDR1 SGHKS, CDR2 YYEKEE (reference sequence). The CDR3 is 15 amino acids. CDR3 protein: CASSLTGTGNTEAFF. DNA of the CDR3: TGTGCCAGCAGCTTGACCGGGACAGGGAACACTGAAGCTTTCTTT.

Only a few counts were recorded for this clone. The V and J genes are TRBV3-1 (or the pseudogene TRBV3-2) and TRBJ2-7; D remains ambiguous. Germline CDR1 reads LGHDT; CDR2 reads YNNKEL (reference sequence). V was clipped by 3 bases and J by 2 bases, with 8 bases between them. This CDR3 is built from 13 residues. In DNA, the CDR3 is TGTGCCAGCAGCCATCCATCAGCCTACGAGCAGTACTTC. This codes for CASSHPSAYEQYF.